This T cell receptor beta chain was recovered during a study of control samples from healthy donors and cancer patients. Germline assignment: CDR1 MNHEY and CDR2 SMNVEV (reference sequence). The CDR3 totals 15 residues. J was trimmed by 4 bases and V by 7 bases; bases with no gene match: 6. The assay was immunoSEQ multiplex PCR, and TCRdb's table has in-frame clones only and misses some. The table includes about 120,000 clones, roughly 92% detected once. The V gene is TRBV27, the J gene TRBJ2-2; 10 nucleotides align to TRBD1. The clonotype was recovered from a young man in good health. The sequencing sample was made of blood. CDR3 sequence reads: CASIPRTGGTGELFF. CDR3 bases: TGTGCCAGCATCCCTAGGACAGGGGGCACCGGGGAGCTGTTTTTT.